The source of this TCR beta chain is a study of shared clonotypes between healthy human individuals (TCRdb year 2020). Some background on the complete study: A couple of women and three men aged 18 to 49 years were included in the cohort. For each donor, CD4 naive and CD4 memory were each given three plates, CD8 naive was given two plates, and CD8 memory was given one plate. The study deeply sequenced blood TCR repertoires of five healthy adults to estimate repertoire size and the extent of clonotype sharing between individuals. To increase sequencing depth and limit assay-specific biases, different laboratories used diverse techniques to prepare libraries and sequence TCR repertoires. Leukapheresis yielded between about 0.85 and 10 billion PBMCs per donor.

TCR CDR3 regions were amplified from genomic DNA by multiplex PCR using the deep immunoSEQ assay. Extracted genomic DNA from each cell subset was distributed evenly across all wells of several immunoSEQ 96-well plates, and each plate was treated as a replicate. For sorted subsets, approximately 200 ng of genomic DNA, equivalent to 25,000 to 35,000 T cell genomes, went into each replicate PCR. Purified libraries were quantified with a Qubit 3.0 fluorometer, sized on a Bioanalyzer 2100, and re-quantified with the KAPA Library Quantification kit. Each immunoSEQ 96-well plate was sequenced on its own single-read 150-cycle Illumina NextSeq 550 flow cell. For the original study's pipeline: Because only junctional sequences without quality scores were contained in the immunoSEQ output, filtering matching that applied to full-length reads could not be performed. Sequences were annotated with PyIR, a Python wrapper for IgBLAST v1.9, using IMGT germline references to assign V/J genes and CDR3. Reads with weak V/J assignments (E-value above 1e-6), missing CDR3, stop codons, out-of-frame junctions, or ambiguous translated residues were removed. A V3J clonotype was defined by an identical inferred V gene, J gene, and CDR3 amino acid sequence. To compute the percentage overlap between repertoires, the number of shared unique clonotypes was divided by the size of the smaller repertoire. Three approaches were used to assess repertoire richness: RTK rarefaction, the Chao1 estimator, and Recon v2.1 estimates of unobserved clonotypes. Generation probabilities were computed with OLGA for all TCRbeta clonotypes obtained by the gDNA method from several donors. Entries here come from immuneACCESS through TCRdb and include only in-frame sequences with V and J called. Some clones fail to appear in such tables; in the studies checked, an unresolved V gene covers under half of the shortfall, and the cause of the remainder is unknown. V and J calls and clone size are as listed in that table; D and trimming were resolved from the DNA. This sample gives 2 million to 2.5 million clones in total; about 95% of them show up just once. Of the sample, more than 0.95% is held by the ten largest clones.

For the CD8 naive samples, CD45RO-negative cells were positively selected for CCR7, yielding a CD45RA+CCR7+ population from which TemRA cells were excluded. The donors were healthy, HIV-negative adults who had no recently reported acute infections or vaccinations. Every donor was a Caucasian adult residing in Nashville, Tennessee, USA. After blood collection by leukapheresis, PBMCs were isolated using Ficoll-Histopaque density gradient centrifugation and then cryopreserved in the vapor phase of liquid nitrogen. Analytical flow cytometry was used to check the purity and quantity of each magnetically sorted T cell population. From each sorted fraction, genomic DNA was isolated and quantified by UV absorbance on a Nanodrop 2000c. Concerning this clone itself: The specificity of this receptor is unknown. Base qualities are not at hand, and no much larger clone is one base apart.

Summary of the overall study and its limitations: Estimated clonotype richness was generally larger for naive than for memory subsets. Pairwise subsampling led to the expectation that sequencing depth would affect the degree of clonotype sharing among donors. Sampling was limited to blood, and TCR repertoires in tissue likely differ from TCR repertoires in blood. Clonotypes shared by all four sorted-subset donors showed higher generation probabilities than non-shared clonotypes. Even with the large sequencing depth, rarefaction of the sorted-subset datasets indicated that sequencing was incomplete. Because the study included only a small number of donors, the genetic and exposure-history diversity represented was limited. Around 5.4% of naive CD4, approximately 3.7% of naive CD8, about 2.5% of memory CD4, and 0.35% to 0.5% of memory CD8 clonotypes were shared across a few donors.

The source of this sequence is a man younger than 35 in good health. Sequenced input: naive CD8+ T cells sorted from blood. Per the publication, the cell subset or site label means: CD45RA+CCR7+.

The sequenced DNA: TGTGCCAGCAGTTTCGACCAGAAGTCCTCCTACGAGCAGTACTTC. It is translated as CASSFDQKSSYEQYF. Here the chain combines TRBV28 and TRBJ2-7, with no confidently assigned D gene. The CDR3 runs 15 residues from the cysteine to the phenylalanine. CDR3 DNA is the only sequence kept; it has 45 bases, read in frame from the first base. From a lookup of the germline V gene, CDR1 and CDR2 are MDHEN and SYDVKM. Cut back by 3 bases and 0 bases, the V and J ends lie 12 bases apart.